This T cell receptor (beta chain) was documented in a study of regulatory T cells in long-lasting Graves disease. Overall study context: Persistent Graves' disease denoted over 5 years of antithyroid drugs plus positive TSH receptor antibodies. Overall study findings and caveats: Persistent disease was associated with favored TRBV28 usage and with favored use of TRBJ1-2 and TRBJ2-5. Researchers reported studying only peripheral blood, not thyroid tissue. Public clonotype sharing was higher in persistent than newly diagnosed patients.

The V end was cut by 0 bases, the J end by 7 bases, with 13 bases between. The CDR3 runs to 13 residues. CDR1 DFQATT and CDR2 SNEGSKA come from the germline V gene (reference sequence). Time point reported: persistent/refractory GD, antithyroid drugs over 5 years with positive TRAb. PBMC-extracted RNA yielded the TCR library. The authors built TCR beta libraries using iRepertoire HTBI primers and Arm-PCR of CDR3 regions. One entry per CDR3 protein results from TCRdb running MiXCR on the multiplex PCR reads. Of 400,000 or so distinct CDR3 sequences in the sample, more than 20% were seen once. This clonotype has a count of ten or more. What it recognizes is unknown.

This chain uses TRBV20-1 with TRBJ2-7, with D possibly being TRBD2 (5 bases). The TCR comes from a female donor with Graves disease. Source: peripheral blood mononuclear cells (PBMCs), taken when the disease was refractory, from a patient treated with antithyroid drugs. The CDR3 nucleotides read TGCAGTGCTAGAGAAGGCTCGACGGGGGAGCAGTACTTC. Translated: CSAREGSTGEQYF.